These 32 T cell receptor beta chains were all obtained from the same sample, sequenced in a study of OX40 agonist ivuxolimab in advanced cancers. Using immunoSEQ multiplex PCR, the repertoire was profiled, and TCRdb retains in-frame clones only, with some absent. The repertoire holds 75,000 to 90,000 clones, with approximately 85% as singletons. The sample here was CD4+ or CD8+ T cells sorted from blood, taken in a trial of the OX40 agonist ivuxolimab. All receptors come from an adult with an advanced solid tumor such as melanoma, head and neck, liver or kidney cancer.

In DNA form, the CDR3 reads TGCGCCAGCAGCTTGGAGGTTCAGGGGTTGGCCCTCCACTTT. It codes for CASSLEVQGLALHF. V gene TRBV5-1 combines with J gene TRBJ1-6, with D tentatively TRBD1 (6 bases). This CDR3 region has 14 residues. V was cut by 0 bases and J by 14 bases, with 15 bases left in between. Looked up from germline, CDR1 is SGHRS and CDR2 is YFSETQ.

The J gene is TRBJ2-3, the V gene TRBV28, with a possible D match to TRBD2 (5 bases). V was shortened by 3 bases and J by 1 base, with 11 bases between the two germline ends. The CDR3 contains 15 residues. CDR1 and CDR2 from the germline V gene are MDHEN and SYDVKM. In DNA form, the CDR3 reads TGTGCCAGCAGTTTCGGGGTCGGAGGCACAGATACGCAGTATTTT. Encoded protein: CASSFGVGGTDTQYF.

The CDR3 here is CASSLAPTGTDTQYF. The DNA of the CDR3 is TGTGCCAGCAGCTTAGCCCCCACAGGGACAGATACGCAGTATTTT. The J gene is TRBJ2-3, the V gene TRBV7-3, with D possibly being TRBD1 (6 bases). Germline CDR1 SGHTA, CDR2 FQGTGA. CDR3 length: 15 amino acids. V was shortened by 2 bases and J by 3 bases, with 12 bases between the two germline ends.

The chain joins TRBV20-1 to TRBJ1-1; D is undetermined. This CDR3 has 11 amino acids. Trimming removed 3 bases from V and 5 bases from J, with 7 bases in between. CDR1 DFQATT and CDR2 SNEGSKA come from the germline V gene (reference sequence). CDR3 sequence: CSARIVTEAFF. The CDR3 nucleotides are TGCAGTGCTAGGATCGTGACTGAAGCTTTCTTT.

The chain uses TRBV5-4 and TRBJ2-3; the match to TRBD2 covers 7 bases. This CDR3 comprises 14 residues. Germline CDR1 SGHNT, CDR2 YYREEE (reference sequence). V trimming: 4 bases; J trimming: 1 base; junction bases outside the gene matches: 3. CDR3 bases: TGTGCCAGCAGCGAAGGACTAGGCACAGATACGCAGTATTTT. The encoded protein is CASSEGLGTDTQYF.

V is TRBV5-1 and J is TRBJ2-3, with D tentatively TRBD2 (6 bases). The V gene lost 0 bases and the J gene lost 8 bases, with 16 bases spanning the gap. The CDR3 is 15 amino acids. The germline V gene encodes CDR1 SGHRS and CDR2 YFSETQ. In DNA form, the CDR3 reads TGCGCCAGCAGCTTGGAAGGCCAGTGGAGGGGTACGCAGTATTTT. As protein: CASSLEGQWRGTQYF.

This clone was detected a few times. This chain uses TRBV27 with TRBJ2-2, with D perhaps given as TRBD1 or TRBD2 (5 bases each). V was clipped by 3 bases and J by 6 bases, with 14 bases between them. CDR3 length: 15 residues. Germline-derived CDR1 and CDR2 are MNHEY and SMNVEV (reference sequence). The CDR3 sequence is CASSFASGTPGELFF. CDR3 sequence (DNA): TGTGCCAGCAGTTTTGCCTCAGGGACGCCCGGGGAGCTGTTTTTT.

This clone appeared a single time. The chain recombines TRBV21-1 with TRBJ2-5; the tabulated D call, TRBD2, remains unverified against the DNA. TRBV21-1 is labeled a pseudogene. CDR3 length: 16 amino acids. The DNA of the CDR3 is TGTGCCAGCAGCAAAGGTGTGCGGGGGCAGGGAGAGACCCAGTACTTC. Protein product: CASSKGVRGQGETQYF.

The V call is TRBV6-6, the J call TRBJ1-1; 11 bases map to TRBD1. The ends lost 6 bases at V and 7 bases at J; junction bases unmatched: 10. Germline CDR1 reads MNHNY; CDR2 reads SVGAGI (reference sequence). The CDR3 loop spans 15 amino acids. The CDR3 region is CASRLGGGTGGEAFF. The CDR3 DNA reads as TGTGCCAGCAGACTCGGAGGGGGGACAGGGGGTGAAGCTTTCTTT.

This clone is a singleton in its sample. The CDR3 region is CASSPRQGAGETQYF. Written as DNA, the CDR3 is TGTGCCAGCTCACCACGACAGGGGGCAGGAGAGACCCAGTACTTC. The chain couples TRBV18 to TRBJ2-5; 10 bases agree with TRBD1. This CDR3 has 15 residues. The V gene's germline CDR1 is KGHSH and CDR2 LQKENI. Trimming at V came to 1 base and at J to 4 bases, leaving 3 bases not matched to a gene. Variable domain in full (rest from reference TRBV18 and TRBJ2-5): NAGVMQNPRHLVRRRGQEARLRCSPMKGHSHVYWYRQLPEEGLKFMVYLQKENIIDESGMPKERFSAEFPKEGPSILRIQQVVRGDSAAYFCASSPRQGAGETQYFGPGTRLLVL.

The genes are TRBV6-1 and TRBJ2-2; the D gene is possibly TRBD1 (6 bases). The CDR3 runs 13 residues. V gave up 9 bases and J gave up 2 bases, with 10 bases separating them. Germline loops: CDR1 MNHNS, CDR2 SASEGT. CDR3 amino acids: CASGTSNTGELFF. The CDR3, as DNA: TGTGCCAGTGGGACAAGCAACACCGGGGAGCTGTTTTTT.

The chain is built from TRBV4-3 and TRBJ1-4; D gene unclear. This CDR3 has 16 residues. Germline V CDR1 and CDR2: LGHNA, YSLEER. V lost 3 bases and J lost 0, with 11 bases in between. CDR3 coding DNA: TGCGCCAGCAGCCAGGTCCATTCTGCAACTAATGAAAAACTGTTTTTT. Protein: CASSQVHSATNEKLFF.

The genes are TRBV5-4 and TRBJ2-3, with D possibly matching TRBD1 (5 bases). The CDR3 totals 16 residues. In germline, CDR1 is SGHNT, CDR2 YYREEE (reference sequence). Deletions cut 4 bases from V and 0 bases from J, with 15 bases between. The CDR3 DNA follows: TGTGCCAGCAGCGGTAAGGGGTCCCGGAGCACAGATACGCAGTATTTT. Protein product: CASSGKGSRSTDTQYF.

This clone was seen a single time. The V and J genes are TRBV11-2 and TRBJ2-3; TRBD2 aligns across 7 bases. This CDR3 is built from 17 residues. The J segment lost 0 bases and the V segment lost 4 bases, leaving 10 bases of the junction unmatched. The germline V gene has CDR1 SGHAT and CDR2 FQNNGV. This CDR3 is CASSSSKAGPSTDTQYF. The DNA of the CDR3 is TGTGCCAGCAGCTCCTCAAAAGCGGGGCCCAGCACAGATACGCAGTATTTT.

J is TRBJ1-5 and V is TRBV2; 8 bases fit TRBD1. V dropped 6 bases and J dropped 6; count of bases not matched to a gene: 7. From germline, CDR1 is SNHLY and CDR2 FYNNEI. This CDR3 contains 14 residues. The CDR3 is CASSAGGGGQPQHF. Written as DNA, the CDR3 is TGTGCCAGCAGCGCAGGGGGCGGAGGTCAGCCCCAGCATTTT.

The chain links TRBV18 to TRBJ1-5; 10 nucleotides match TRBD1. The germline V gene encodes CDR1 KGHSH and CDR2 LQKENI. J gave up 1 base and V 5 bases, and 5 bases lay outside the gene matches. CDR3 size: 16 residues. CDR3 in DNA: TGTGCCAGCTCATGGGACAGGGGTTTAAGCAATCAGCCCCAGCATTTT. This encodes CASSWDRGLSNQPQHF.

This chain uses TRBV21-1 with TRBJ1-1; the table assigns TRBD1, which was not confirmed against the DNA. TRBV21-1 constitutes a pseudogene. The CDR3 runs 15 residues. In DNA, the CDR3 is TGTGCCAGCAGCAAAACTGTCAGGGGGAGAGCTGAAGCTTTCTTT. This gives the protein CASSKTVRGRAEAFF.

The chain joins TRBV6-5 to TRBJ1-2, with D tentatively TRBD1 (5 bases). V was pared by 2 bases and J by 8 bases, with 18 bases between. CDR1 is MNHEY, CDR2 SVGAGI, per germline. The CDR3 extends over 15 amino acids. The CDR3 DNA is TGTGCCAGCAGTTACCCCGGGACCCCGGTTGGAGGCTACACCTTC. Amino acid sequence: CASSYPGTPVGGYTF.

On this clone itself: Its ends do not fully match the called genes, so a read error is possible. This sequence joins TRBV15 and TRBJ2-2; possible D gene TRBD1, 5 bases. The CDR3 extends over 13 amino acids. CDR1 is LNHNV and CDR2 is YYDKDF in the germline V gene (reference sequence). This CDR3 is CATSDSNNGELFF. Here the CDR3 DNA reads TGTGCCACCAGTGACAGCAACAACGGGGAGCTGTTTTTT.

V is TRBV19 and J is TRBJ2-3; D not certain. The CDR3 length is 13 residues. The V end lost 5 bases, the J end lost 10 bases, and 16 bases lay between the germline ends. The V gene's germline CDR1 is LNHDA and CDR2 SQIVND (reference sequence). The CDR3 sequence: CASSAVPARAQYF. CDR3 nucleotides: TGTGCCAGTAGTGCCGTCCCGGCCCGGGCGCAGTATTTT. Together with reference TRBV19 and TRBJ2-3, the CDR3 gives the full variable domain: DGGITQSPKYLFRKEGQNVTLSCEQNLNHDAMYWYRQDPGQGLRLIYYSQIVNDFQKGDIAEGYSVSREKKESFPLTVTSAQKNPTAFYLCASSAVPARAQYFGPGTRLTVL.

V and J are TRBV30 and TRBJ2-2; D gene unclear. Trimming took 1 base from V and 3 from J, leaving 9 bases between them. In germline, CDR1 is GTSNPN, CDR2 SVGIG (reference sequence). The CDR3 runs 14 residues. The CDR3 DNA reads TGTGCCTGGAGTGCCCAATGGGACACCGGGGAGCTGTTTTTT. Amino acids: CAWSAQWDTGELFF.

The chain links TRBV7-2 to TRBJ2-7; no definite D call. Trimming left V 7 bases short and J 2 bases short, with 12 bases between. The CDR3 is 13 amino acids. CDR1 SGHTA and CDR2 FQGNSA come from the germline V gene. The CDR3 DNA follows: TGTGCCAGCAAGCAGGACGCGCCCTACGAGCAGTACTTC. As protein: CASKQDAPYEQYF.

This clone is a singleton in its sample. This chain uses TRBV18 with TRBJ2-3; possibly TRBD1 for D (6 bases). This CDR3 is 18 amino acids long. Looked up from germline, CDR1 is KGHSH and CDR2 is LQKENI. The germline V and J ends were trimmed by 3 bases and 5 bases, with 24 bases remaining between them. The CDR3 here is CASSPLTARDTLKDTQYF. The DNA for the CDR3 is TGTGCCAGCTCACCCTTAACGGCCAGGGACACCCTGAAAGATACGCAGTATTTT.

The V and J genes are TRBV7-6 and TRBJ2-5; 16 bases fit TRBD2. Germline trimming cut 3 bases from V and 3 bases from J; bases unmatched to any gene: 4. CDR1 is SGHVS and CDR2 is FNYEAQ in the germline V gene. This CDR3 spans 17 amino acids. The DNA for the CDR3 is TGTGCCAGCAGCTTTGGGACTAGCGGGGGGGTTGAAGAGACCCAGTACTTC. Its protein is CASSFGTSGGVEETQYF.

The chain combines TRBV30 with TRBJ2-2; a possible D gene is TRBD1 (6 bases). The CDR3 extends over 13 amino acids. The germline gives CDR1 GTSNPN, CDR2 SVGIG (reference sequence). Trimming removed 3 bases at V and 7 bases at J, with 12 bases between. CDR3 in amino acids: CAWRTGWNGELFF. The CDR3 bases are TGTGCCTGGAGGACAGGCTGGAACGGGGAGCTGTTTTTT.

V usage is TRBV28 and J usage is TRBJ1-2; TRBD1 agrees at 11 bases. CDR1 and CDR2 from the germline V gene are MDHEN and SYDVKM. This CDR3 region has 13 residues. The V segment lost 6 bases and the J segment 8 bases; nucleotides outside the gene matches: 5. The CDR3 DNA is TGTGCCAGCAGCCTATGGACAGGGGGCGGCTACACCTTC. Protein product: CASSLWTGGGYTF.

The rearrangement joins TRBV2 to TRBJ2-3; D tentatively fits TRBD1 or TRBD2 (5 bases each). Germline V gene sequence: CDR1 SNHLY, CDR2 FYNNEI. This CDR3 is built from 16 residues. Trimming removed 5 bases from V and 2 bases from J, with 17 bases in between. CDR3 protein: CASSITGDHSTDTQYF. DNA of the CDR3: TGTGCCAGCAGTATAACCGGGGACCACTCCACAGATACGCAGTATTTT.

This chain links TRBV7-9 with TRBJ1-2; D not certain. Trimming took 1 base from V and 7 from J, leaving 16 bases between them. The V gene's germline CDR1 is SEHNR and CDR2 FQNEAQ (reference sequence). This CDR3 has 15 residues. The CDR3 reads CASSLDEGAVGGYTF. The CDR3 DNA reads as TGTGCCAGCAGCTTAGATGAGGGCGCGGTCGGTGGCTACACCTTC.

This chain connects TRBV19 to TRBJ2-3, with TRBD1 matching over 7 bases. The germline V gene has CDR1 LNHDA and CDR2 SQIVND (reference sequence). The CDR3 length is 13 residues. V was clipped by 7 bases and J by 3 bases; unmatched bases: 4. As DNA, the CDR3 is TGTGCCAGTACCATCAGGGGGACAGATACGCAGTATTTT. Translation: CASTIRGTDTQYF.

CDR3 coding DNA: TGTGCCAGCAGTGAGACGGACGGGAGTATGGGAAACACCATATATTTT. Translation gives CASSETDGSMGNTIYF. This sequence joins TRBV6-1 and TRBJ1-3; D unresolved. CDR1 and CDR2 from the germline V gene are MNHNS and SASEGT. The CDR3 is 16 amino acids. V gave up 3 bases and J gave up 4 bases, with 16 bases separating them.

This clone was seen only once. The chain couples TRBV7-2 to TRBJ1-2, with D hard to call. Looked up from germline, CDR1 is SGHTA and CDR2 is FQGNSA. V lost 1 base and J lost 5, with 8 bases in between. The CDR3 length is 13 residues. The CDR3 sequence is CASSLDSLYGYTF. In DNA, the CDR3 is TGTGCCAGCAGCTTAGATAGTCTGTATGGCTACACCTTC.

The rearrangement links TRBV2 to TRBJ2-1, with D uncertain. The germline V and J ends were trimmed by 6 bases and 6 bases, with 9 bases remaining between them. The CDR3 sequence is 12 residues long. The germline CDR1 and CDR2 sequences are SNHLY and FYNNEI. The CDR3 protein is CASRDIRNEQFF. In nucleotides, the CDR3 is TGTGCCAGCAGAGACATCCGCAATGAGCAGTTCTTC.